The 12 T cell receptor beta chains below were found in one sample sequenced in a study of blood T cell repertoires in COVID-19. Sequenced by immunoSEQ multiplex PCR; TCRdb stores in-frame clones only, minus some. The repertoire holds roughly 400,000 clones, over 75% seen once, with about 2% in the top ten. Sequencing input: peripheral blood. All receptors come from a woman aged 60-70 years with COVID-19, enrolled during active disease.

The chain is built from TRBV11-3 and TRBJ2-2; TRBD1 agrees at 7 bases. J lost 6 bases, V lost 1 base, and 5 bases had no gene match. The CDR3 is 15 residues long. Germline-derived CDR1 and CDR2 are SGHNT and YENEEA. The CDR3 DNA follows: TGTGCCAGCAGCTTAGGATACAGGGGTCCCGGGGAGCTGTTTTTT. Amino acids: CASSLGYRGPGELFF.

For the CDR3, the DNA is TGCGCCAGCAGCCCCCAGACAGGGATCTTCTACACCTTC. Translation gives CASSPQTGIFYTF. The chain couples TRBV4-1 to TRBJ1-2, with 7 bases aligning to TRBD1. Germline CDR1 and CDR2: MGHRA and YSYEKL. The CDR3 is 13 amino acids. V gave up 4 bases and J gave up 10 bases; unmatched junction bases: 9.

Turning to this clone: The sample has other DNA sequences that encode this CDR3 too. The chain has TRBV7-3 and TRBJ1-3; unclear D gene. The CDR3 is 13 residues long. Trimming took off 4 bases at V and 3 bases at J, with 7 bases between the two ends. Germline-derived CDR1 and CDR2 are SGHTA and FQGTGA. The CDR3 coding sequence is TGTGCCAGCAGCTCCGGAGGTGGAAACACCATATATTTT. As protein: CASSSGGGNTIYF.

This clone was seen only a few times. The V call is TRBV3-1 (or the pseudogene TRBV3-2), the J call TRBJ1-2, with D perhaps matching TRBD1 (6 bases). The CDR3 is 14 amino acids. Germline V gene data show CDR1 as LGHDT and CDR2 as YNNKEL (reference sequence). V was trimmed by 4 bases and J by 4 bases, leaving 13 bases between them. The chain's CDR3 is CASSPREGVYGYTF. In DNA, the CDR3 is TGTGCCAGCAGCCCCCGTGAGGGGGTCTATGGCTACACCTTC.

This sequence joins TRBV7-2 and TRBJ2-2; D unresolved. V lost 2 bases to trimming and J lost 1 base, with 5 bases between them. CDR1 is SGHTA and CDR2 is FQGNSA in the germline V gene. This CDR3 has 14 residues. CDR3 in DNA: TGTGCCAGCAGCTTACCGGGGAACACCGGGGAGCTGTTTTTT. Protein: CASSLPGNTGELFF.

This sequence joins TRBV13 and TRBJ2-3, with TRBD2 as a possible D gene (7 bases). There are 13 residues in the CDR3. With 7 bases removed from V and 6 bases from J, the gap between germline ends came to 14 bases. Germline CDR1 PRHDT, CDR2 FYEKMQ (reference sequence). The CDR3 loop reads CASIGGPSDTQYF. CDR3 DNA: TGTGCCAGCATCGGGGGGCCATCCGATACGCAGTATTTT. Full variable domain (remainder filled in from reference TRBV13 and TRBJ2-3): AAGVIQSPRHLIKEKRETATLKCYPIPRHDTVYWYQQGPGQDPQFLISFYEKMQSDKGSIPDRFSAQQFSDYHSELNMSSLELGDSALYFCASIGGPSDTQYFGPGTRLTVL.

As regards this clone: The sample holds other DNA sequences that translate to the same CDR3. Written as DNA, the CDR3 is TGCGCCAGCAGCTTGGGCAGCCAAGAGACCCAGTACTTC. Its protein is CASSLGSQETQYF. The J gene is TRBJ2-5, the V gene TRBV5-1; D is unclear. The V end lost 0 bases, the J end lost 1 base, and 4 bases lay between the germline ends. Germline V lookup: CDR1 SGHRS, CDR2 YFSETQ. This CDR3 region has 13 residues. Full variable domain (remainder filled in from reference TRBV5-1 and TRBJ2-5): KAGVTQTPRYLIKTRGQQVTLSCSPISGHRSVSWYQQTPGQGLQFLFEYFSETQRNKGNFPGRFSGRQFSNSRSEMNVSTLELGDSALYLCASSLGSQETQYFGPGTRLLVL.

V and J are TRBV3-1 (or the pseudogene TRBV3-2) and TRBJ2-3; TRBD2 matches at 8 bases. Germline V CDR1 and CDR2: LGHDT, YNNKEL (reference sequence). This CDR3 has 15 residues. V trimming: 4 bases; J trimming: 7 bases; junction bases outside the gene matches: 10. CDR3 protein: CASSPRGSGGHTQYF. The CDR3 DNA follows: TGTGCCAGCAGCCCCCGGGGGAGCGGGGGACATACGCAGTATTTT.

The chain uses TRBV19 and TRBJ1-2, with 9 bases identical to TRBD1. The CDR3 sequence is 16 residues long. Germline V lookup: CDR1 LNHDA, CDR2 SQIVND (reference sequence). V dropped 5 bases and J dropped 7; count of bases not matched to a gene: 14. CDR3 DNA: TGTGCCAGTAGTCCGCCGATTTTTGGGGACAGGGTTGGCTACACCTTC. Translated: CASSPPIFGDRVGYTF.

V is TRBV9 and J is TRBJ2-5; 11 bases fit TRBD2. Trimming cost V 1 base and J 3 bases; bases outside gene matches: 5. Germline lookup yields CDR1 SGDLS and CDR2 YYNGEE. The CDR3 sequence is 16 residues long. The CDR3 here is CASSVRASGGKETQYF. The CDR3 coding sequence is TGTGCCAGCAGCGTAAGGGCTAGCGGGGGGAAAGAGACCCAGTACTTC.

The chain is built from TRBV18 and TRBJ1-2; a possible D gene is TRBD1 (5 bases). Trimming cost V 4 bases and J 3 bases, with 15 bases left between them. Looked up from germline, CDR1 is KGHSH and CDR2 is LQKENI. This CDR3 has 15 amino acids. CDR3 sequence: CASSQERGRYYGYTF. CDR3 sequence (DNA): TGTGCCAGCTCACAAGAAAGGGGTCGATACTATGGCTACACCTTC.

The chain carries TRBV19 and TRBJ2-7; maybe TRBD1 (5 bases). The germline V and J ends were trimmed by 6 bases and 7 bases, with 16 bases remaining between them. Germline CDR1 reads LNHDA; CDR2 reads SQIVND (reference sequence). This CDR3 region has 13 residues. For the CDR3, the DNA is TGTGCCAGTAGGCAAACAGGAATACGGGAGCAGTACTTC. This translates into CASRQTGIREQYF.